Each of the 3 T cell receptor beta chains below was sequenced from the same sample in a study of blood T cell repertoires in COVID-19. The method was immunoSEQ multiplex PCR; TCRdb's version includes in-frame clones alone and lacks a portion of them. The data contain 250,000 or so clones, about 85% of them seen just once; the ten biggest clones take up approximately 6.6%. The sample comprised PBMCs or T cells enriched from blood (not recorded which). The receptors stem from a woman aged 45 to 65 who had been exposed to COVID-19.

V is TRBV4-1 and J is TRBJ2-1; TRBD2 might be the D (6 bases). CDR1 and CDR2 from the germline V gene are MGHRA and YSYEKL. The CDR3 consists of 16 residues. The V end was cut by 3 bases, the J end by 7 bases, with 19 bases between. The CDR3 DNA reads as TGCGCCAGCAGCCAGTGGGGAGAGGGGACTCAAAATGAGCAGTTCTTC. Its translation is CASSQWGEGTQNEQFF.

This clone was seen only once. The chain has TRBV5-1 and TRBJ2-7; 10 bases map to TRBD2. The J segment lost 3 bases and the V segment lost 4 bases, leaving 7 bases of the junction unmatched. This CDR3 has 15 amino acids. CDR1 and CDR2 (germline): SGHRS, YFSETQ. This chain's CDR3 is CASSSGASGGYEQYF. The CDR3 DNA follows: TGCGCCAGCAGCAGCGGGGCTAGCGGGGGCTACGAGCAGTACTTC.

The chain has TRBV19 and TRBJ2-7; possibly TRBD1 for D (5 bases). Trimming shortened V by 1 base and J by 3 bases, and 16 bases separated the two germline ends. This CDR3 has 16 residues. Germline loops: CDR1 LNHDA, CDR2 SQIVND (reference sequence). The CDR3 is CASSIGGRDINYEQYF. The CDR3 DNA follows: TGTGCCAGTAGTATAGGCGGCAGGGATATAAACTACGAGCAGTACTTC.